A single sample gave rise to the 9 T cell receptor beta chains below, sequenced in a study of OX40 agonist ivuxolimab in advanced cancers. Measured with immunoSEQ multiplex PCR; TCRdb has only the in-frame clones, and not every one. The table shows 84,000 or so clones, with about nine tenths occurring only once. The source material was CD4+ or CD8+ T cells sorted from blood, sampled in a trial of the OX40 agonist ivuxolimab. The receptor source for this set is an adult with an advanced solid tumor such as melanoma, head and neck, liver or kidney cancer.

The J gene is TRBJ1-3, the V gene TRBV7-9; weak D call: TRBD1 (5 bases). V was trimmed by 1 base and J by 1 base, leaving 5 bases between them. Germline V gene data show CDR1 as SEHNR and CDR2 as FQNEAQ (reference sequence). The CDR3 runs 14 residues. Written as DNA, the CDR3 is TGTGCCAGCAGCTTAGAGGGGTCTGGAAACACCATATATTTT. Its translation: CASSLEGSGNTIYF. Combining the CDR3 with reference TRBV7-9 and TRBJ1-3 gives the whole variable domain DTGVSQNPRHKITKRGQNVTFRCDPISEHNRLYWYRQTLGQGPEFLTYFQNEAQLEKSRLLSDRFSAERPKGSFSTLEIQRTEQGDSAMYLCASSLEGSGNTIYFGEGSWLTVV.

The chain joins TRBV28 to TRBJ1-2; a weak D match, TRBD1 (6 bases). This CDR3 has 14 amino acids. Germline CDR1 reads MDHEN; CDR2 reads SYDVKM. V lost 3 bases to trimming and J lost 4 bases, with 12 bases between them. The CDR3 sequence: CASSFGQSSYGYTF. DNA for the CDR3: TGTGCCAGCAGTTTCGGACAGAGTTCCTATGGCTACACCTTC.

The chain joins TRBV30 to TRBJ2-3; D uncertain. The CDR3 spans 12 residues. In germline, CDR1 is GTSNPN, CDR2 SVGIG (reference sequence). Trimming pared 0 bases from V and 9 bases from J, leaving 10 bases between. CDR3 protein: CAWSVALETQYF. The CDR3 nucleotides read TGTGCCTGGAGTGTAGCGTTGGAGACGCAGTATTTT. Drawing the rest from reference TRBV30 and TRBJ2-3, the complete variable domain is SQTIHQWPATLVQPVGSPLSLECTVEGTSNPNLYWYRQAAGRGLQLLFYSVGIGQISSEVPQNLSASRPQDRQFILSSKKLLLSDSGFYLCAWSVALETQYFGPGTRLTVL.

The CDR3 DNA reads TGTGCCAGCAGCCGGCCCCCGTACGAGCAGTACTTC. Translated: CASSRPPYEQYF. This chain connects TRBV7-9 to TRBJ2-7; D uncertain. The CDR3 has 12 amino acids. The germline gives CDR1 SEHNR, CDR2 FQNEAQ (reference sequence). Trimming left V 5 bases short and J 4 bases short, with 9 bases between.

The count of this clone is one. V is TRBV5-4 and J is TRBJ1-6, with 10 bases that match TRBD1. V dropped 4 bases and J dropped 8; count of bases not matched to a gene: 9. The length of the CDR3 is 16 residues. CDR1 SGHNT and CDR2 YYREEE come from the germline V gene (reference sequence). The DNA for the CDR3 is TGTGCCAGCAGCCGACCACAGACAGGGGGCTATTCACCCCTCCACTTT. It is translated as CASSRPQTGGYSPLHF.

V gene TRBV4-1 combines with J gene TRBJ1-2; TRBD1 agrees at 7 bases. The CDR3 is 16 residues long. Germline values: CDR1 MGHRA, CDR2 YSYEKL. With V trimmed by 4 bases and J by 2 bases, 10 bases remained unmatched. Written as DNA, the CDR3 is TGCGCCAGCAGCCCTCTCTGGGACAGCGAAAACTATGGCTACACCTTC. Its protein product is CASSPLWDSENYGYTF.

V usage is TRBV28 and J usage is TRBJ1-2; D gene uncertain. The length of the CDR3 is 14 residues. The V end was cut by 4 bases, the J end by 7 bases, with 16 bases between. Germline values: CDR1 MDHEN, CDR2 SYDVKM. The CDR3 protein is CASSSGLDGAGYTF. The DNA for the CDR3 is TGTGCCAGCAGTTCCGGACTCGATGGTGCTGGCTACACCTTC.

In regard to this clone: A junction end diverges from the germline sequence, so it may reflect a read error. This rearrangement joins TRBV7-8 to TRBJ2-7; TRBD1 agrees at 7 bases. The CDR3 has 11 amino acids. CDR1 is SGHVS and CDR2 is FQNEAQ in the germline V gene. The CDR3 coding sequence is TGTGCCAGCCTATACCGGGACAGATTTTTCTTC. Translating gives CASLYRDRFFF.

This CDR3 reads CASSLPVVETQYF. The CDR3 DNA sequence: TGTGCCAGCAGCCTACCCGTGGTAGAGACCCAGTACTTC. The chain couples TRBV7-2 to TRBJ2-5; no definite D call. The germline CDR1 and CDR2 sequences are SGHTA and FQGNSA. V was clipped by 5 bases and J by 4 bases, with 11 bases between them. This CDR3 has 13 residues.